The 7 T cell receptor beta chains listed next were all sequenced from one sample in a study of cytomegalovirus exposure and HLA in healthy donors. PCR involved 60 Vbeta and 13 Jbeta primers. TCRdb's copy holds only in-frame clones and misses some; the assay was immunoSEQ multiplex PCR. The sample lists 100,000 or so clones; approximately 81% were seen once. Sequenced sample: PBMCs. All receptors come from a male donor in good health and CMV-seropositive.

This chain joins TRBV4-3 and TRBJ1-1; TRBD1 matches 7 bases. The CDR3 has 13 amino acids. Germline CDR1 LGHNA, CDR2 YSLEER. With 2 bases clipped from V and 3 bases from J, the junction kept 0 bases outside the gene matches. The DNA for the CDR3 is TGCGCCAGCAGCCAAACAGGGGACACTGAAGCTTTCTTT. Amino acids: CASSQTGDTEAFF.

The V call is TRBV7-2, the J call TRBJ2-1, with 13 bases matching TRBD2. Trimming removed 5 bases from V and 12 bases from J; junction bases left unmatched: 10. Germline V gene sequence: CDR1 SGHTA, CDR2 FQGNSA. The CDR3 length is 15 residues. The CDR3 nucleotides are TGTGCCAGCAGCCCGGAACTAGCGGGGGGGACGCGGCAGTTCTTC. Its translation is CASSPELAGGTRQFF.

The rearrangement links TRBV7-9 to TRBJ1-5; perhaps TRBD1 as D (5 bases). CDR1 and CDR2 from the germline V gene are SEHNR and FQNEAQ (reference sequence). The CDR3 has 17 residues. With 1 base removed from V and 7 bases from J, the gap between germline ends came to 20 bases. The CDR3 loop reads CASSLGGEASRVQPQHF. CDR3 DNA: TGTGCCAGCAGCTTAGGAGGCGAAGCATCCAGGGTCCAGCCCCAGCATTTT. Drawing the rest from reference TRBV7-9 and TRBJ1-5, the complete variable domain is DTGVSQNPRHKITKRGQNVTFRCDPISEHNRLYWYRQTLGQGPEFLTYFQNEAQLEKSRLLSDRFSAERPKGSFSTLEIQRTEQGDSAMYLCASSLGGEASRVQPQHFGDGTRLSIL.

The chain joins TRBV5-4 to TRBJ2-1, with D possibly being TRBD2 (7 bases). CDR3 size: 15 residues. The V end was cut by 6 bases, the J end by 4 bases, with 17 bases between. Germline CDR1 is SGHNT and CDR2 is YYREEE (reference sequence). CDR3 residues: CASTPLRGGYNEQFF. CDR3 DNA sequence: TGTGCCAGCACCCCCCTTAGGGGGGGGTACAATGAGCAGTTCTTC.

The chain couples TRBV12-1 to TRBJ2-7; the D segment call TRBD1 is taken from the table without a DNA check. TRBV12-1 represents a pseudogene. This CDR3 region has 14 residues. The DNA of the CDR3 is TGTGCCAGCATTCGGAACAGGGCTATCCTCGAGCAGTACTTC. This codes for CASIRNRAILEQYF.

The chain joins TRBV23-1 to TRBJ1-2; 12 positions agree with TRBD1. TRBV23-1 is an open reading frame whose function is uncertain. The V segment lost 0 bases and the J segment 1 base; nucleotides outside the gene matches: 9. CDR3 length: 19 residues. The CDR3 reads CASSQSRGDRGLFNYGYTF. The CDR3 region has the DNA TGCGCCAGCAGTCAATCGCGGGGGGACAGGGGGCTTTTTAACTATGGCTACACCTTC.

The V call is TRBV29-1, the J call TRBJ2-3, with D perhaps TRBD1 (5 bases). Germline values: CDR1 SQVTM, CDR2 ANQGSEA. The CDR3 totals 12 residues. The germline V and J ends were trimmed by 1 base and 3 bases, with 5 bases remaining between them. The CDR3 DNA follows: TGCAGCGTTGAAGGGACAACAGATACGCAGTATTTT. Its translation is CSVEGTTDTQYF.